These 13 T cell receptor beta chains were sequenced from one sample in a study of blood T cell repertoires in COVID-19. Libraries were prepared by immunoSEQ multiplex PCR; TCRdb keeps only in-frame clonotypes and omits some of them. The table records 200,000 to 300,000 clones, about 79% of them present only once. Sequences were obtained from peripheral blood. These receptors all stem from an elderly woman with acute or convalescent COVID-19.

This clone was picked up one time. This chain uses TRBV2 with TRBJ2-7; TRBD2 agrees at 13 bases. The CDR3 extends over 15 amino acids. Trimming at V came to 4 bases and at J to 3 bases, leaving 3 bases not matched to a gene. Germline CDR1 is SNHLY and CDR2 is FYNNEI. CDR3 coding DNA: TGTGCCAGCAGTGCCCGACTAGCGGGGGGCTACGAGCAGTACTTC. Protein: CASSARLAGGYEQYF.

This chain connects TRBV6-6 to TRBJ2-7; TRBD2 aligns across 10 bases. This CDR3 has 15 amino acids. The germline CDR1 and CDR2 sequences are MNHNY and SVGAGI (reference sequence). V was clipped by 0 bases and J by 4 bases; unmatched bases: 3. The CDR3 DNA sequence: TGTGCCAGCAGTTACTCGGAGCGGGGGGGTTACGAGCAGTACTTC. It yields the protein CASSYSERGGYEQYF.

The V and J genes are TRBV7-8 and TRBJ1-2; D may be TRBD1 (5 bases). The V gene lost 5 bases and the J gene lost 5 bases, with 18 bases spanning the gap. Germline CDR1 reads SGHVS; CDR2 reads FQNEAQ. CDR3 length: 15 residues. The CDR3 sequence is CASSASGAGNYGYTF. The CDR3 DNA reads as TGTGCCAGCAGCGCAAGTGGGGCAGGGAATTATGGCTACACCTTC.

This chain joins TRBV5-1 and TRBJ2-1; D uncertain. Germline CDR1 reads SGHRS; CDR2 reads YFSETQ. Trimming stripped 0 bases from V and 7 bases from J, with 11 bases between. The length of the CDR3 is 14 residues. DNA of the CDR3: TGCGCCAGCAGCTTGGTGGTCGGGTCGAATGAGCAGTTCTTC. It is translated as CASSLVVGSNEQFF.

This sequence joins TRBV30 and TRBJ1-2; TRBD1 agrees at 7 bases. V was clipped by 2 bases and J by 3 bases; unmatched bases: 6. From germline, CDR1 is GTSNPN and CDR2 SVGIG (reference sequence). The CDR3 covers 14 residues. CDR3 nucleotides: TGTGCCTGGAGTCTGGACAGGACCCACTATGGCTACACCTTC. Its translation: CAWSLDRTHYGYTF.

The J gene is TRBJ1-5, the V gene TRBV6-6; D gene ambiguous. Germline-derived CDR1 and CDR2 are MNHNY and SVGAGI (reference sequence). Between the trimmed V and J ends, which lost 0 bases and 7 bases, there was a span of 7 bases. The length of the CDR3 is 13 residues. CDR3 sequence (DNA): TGTGCCAGCAGTTACTCCTCAGGACAGCCCCAGCATTTT. It codes for CASSYSSGQPQHF.

This clone was detected only a few times. The genes are TRBV30 and TRBJ2-1, with a possible D match to TRBD1 (5 bases). CDR3 size: 13 residues. Germline CDR1 and CDR2: GTSNPN and SVGIG (reference sequence). Trimming took off 2 bases at V and 8 bases at J, with 13 bases between the two ends. The CDR3 sequence is CAWSRWGRHEQFF. The CDR3 DNA is TGTGCCTGGAGTCGATGGGGCAGGCATGAGCAGTTCTTC.

The rearrangement joins TRBV14 to TRBJ2-2; TRBD1 matches 7 bases. V was clipped by 4 bases and J by 1 base; unmatched bases: 6. Looked up from germline, CDR1 is SGHDN and CDR2 is FVKESK. The CDR3 has 16 residues. The CDR3 nucleotides are TGTGCCAGCAGCCCATTGGGACAGTTGAACACCGGGGAGCTGTTTTTT. It is translated as CASSPLGQLNTGELFF. The full variable domain, rest sourced from reference TRBV14 and TRBJ2-2, is EAGVTQFPSHSVIEKGQTVTLRCDPISGHDNLYWYRRVMGKEIKFLLHFVKESKQDESGMPNNRFLAERTGGTYSTLKVQPAELEDSGVYFCASSPLGQLNTGELFFGEGSRLTVL.

The rearrangement links TRBV30 to TRBJ2-1; a possible D gene is TRBD2 (5 bases). Germline V gives CDR1 GTSNPN, CDR2 SVGIG (reference sequence). This CDR3 comprises 12 residues. Between the trimmed V and J ends, which lost 2 bases and 12 bases, there was a span of 14 bases. In nucleotides, the CDR3 is TGTGCCTGGAGTCTGGTCGAGGGTGGGCAGTTCTTC. Translating it yields CAWSLVEGGQFF.

V gene TRBV11-1 combines with J gene TRBJ1-2; D is undetermined. Trimming pared 5 bases from V and 6 bases from J, leaving 13 bases between. The CDR3 is 13 amino acids. Germline CDR1 and CDR2: SGHAT and FQDESV (reference sequence). As DNA, the CDR3 is TGTGCCAGCAGCACACCCCGGCGGGATGGCTACACCTTC. It codes for CASSTPRRDGYTF.

This rearrangement joins TRBV12-3 or TRBV12-4 to TRBJ2-5; D perhaps matches TRBD1 (5 bases). The CDR3 covers 13 residues. Trimming removed 7 bases at V and 5 bases at J, with 14 bases between. As DNA, the CDR3 is TGTGCCAGCACCCCTCAGGGATCCGAGACCCAGTACTTC. Its protein product is CASTPQGSETQYF.

The chain links TRBV7-8 to TRBJ2-5, with D possibly TRBD1 on 6 matching bases. Germline CDR1 and CDR2: SGHVS and FQNEAQ. The V end lost 5 bases, the J end lost 5 bases, and 15 bases lay between the germline ends. This CDR3 comprises 14 residues. Here the CDR3 DNA reads TGTGCCAGCAGCCCCCGGGCCCAGGGGGAGACCCAGTACTTC. This sequence encodes CASSPRAQGETQYF.

The count of this clone is one. This chain links TRBV2 with TRBJ2-3, with no clear D. The germline gives CDR1 SNHLY, CDR2 FYNNEI. V lost 6 bases to trimming and J lost 6 bases, with 22 bases between them. The CDR3 loop spans 16 amino acids. DNA for the CDR3: TGTGCCAGCAGGATTCCACTACCGTCGAGCCACGATACGCAGTATTTT. Translating it yields CASRIPLPSSHDTQYF.